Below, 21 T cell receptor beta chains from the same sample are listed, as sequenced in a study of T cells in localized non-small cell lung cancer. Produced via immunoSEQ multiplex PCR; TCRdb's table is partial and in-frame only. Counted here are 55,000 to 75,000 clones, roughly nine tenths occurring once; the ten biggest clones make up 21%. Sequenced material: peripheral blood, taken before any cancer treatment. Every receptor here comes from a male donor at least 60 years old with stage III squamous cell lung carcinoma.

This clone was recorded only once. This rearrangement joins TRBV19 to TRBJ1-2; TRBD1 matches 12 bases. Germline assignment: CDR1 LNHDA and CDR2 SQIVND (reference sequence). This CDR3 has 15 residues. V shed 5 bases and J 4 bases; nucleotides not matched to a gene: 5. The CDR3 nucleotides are TGTGCCAGTAGTGTAGGGACAGGGGGCGTCTATGGCTACACCTTC. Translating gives CASSVGTGGVYGYTF. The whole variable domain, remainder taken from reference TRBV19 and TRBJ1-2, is DGGITQSPKYLFRKEGQNVTLSCEQNLNHDAMYWYRQDPGQGLRLIYYSQIVNDFQKGDIAEGYSVSREKKESFPLTVTSAQKNPTAFYLCASSVGTGGVYGYTFGSGTRLTVV.

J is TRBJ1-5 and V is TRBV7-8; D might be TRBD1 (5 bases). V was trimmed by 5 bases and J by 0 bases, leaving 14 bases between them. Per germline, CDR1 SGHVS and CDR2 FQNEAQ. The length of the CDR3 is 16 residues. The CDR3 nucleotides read TGTGCCAGCAGCCTTACCAGGACACATAGCAATCAGCCCCAGCATTTT. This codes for CASSLTRTHSNQPQHF.

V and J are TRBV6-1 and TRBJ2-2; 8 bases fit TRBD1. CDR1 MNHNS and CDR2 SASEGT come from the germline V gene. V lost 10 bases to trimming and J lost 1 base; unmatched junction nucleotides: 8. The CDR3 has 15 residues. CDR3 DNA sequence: TGTGCCATCCGTTCCGGGACAGGGAACACCGGGGAGCTGTTTTTT. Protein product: CAIRSGTGNTGELFF.

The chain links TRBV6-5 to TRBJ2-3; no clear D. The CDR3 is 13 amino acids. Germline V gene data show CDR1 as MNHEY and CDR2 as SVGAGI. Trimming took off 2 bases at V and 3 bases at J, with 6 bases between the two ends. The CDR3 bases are TGTGCCAGCAGTTACGACCCAACAGATACGCAGTATTTT. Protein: CASSYDPTDTQYF.

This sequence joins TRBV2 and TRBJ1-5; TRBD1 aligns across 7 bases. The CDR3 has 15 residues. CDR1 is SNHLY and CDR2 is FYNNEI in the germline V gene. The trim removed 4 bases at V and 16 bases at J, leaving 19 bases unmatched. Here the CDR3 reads CASSVSLGGDSLPHF. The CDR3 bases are TGTGCCAGCAGTGTCTCCTTGGGGGGGGACAGCCTTCCACATTTT.

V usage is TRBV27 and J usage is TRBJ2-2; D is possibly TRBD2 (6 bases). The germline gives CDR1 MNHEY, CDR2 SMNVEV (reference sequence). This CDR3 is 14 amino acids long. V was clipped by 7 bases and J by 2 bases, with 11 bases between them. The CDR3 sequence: CASTLGLNTGELFF. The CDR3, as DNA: TGTGCCAGCACCCTGGGACTTAACACCGGGGAGCTGTTTTTT.

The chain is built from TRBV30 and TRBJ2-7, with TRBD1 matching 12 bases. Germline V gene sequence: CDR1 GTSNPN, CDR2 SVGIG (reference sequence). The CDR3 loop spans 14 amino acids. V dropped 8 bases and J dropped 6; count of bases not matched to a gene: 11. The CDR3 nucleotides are TGTGCCCTATCCCCTGGGACAGGGGGCTCCGAGCAGTACTTC. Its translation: CALSPGTGGSEQYF.

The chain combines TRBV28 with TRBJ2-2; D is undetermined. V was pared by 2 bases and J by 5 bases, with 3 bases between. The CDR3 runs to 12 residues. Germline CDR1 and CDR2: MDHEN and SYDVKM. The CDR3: CASSLRTGELFF. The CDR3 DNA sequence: TGTGCCAGCAGTTTAAGGACCGGGGAGCTGTTTTTT.

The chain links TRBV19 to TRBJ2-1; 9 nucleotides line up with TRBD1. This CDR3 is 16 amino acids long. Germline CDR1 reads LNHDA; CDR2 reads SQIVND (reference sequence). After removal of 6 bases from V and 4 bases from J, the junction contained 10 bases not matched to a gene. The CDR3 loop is CASRVSGTGLYNEQFF. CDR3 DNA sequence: TGTGCCAGTAGGGTTTCCGGGACAGGGTTATACAATGAGCAGTTCTTC.

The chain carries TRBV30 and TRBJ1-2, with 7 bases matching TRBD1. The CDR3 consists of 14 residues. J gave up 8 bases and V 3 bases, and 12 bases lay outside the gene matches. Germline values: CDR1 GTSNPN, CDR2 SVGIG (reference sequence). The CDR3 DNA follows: TGTGCCTGGAGCCTTGGACAGGAACAATCGGGCTACACCTTC. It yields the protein CAWSLGQEQSGYTF.

CDR3: CASSIGAGLGYTF. The DNA of the CDR3 is TGTGCCAGTAGTATAGGCGCAGGTCTGGGCTACACCTTC. This chain uses TRBV19 with TRBJ1-2, with unresolved D. Germline lookup yields CDR1 LNHDA and CDR2 SQIVND (reference sequence). The CDR3 length is 13 residues. V was clipped by 1 base and J by 8 bases, with 11 bases between them.

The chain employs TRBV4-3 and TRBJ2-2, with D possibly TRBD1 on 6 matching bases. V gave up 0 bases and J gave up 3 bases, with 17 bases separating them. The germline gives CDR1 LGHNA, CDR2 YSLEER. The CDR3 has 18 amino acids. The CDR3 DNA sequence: TGCGCCAGCAGCCAAGATACCAACAGGGAATGGGACACCGGGGAGCTGTTTTTT. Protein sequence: CASSQDTNREWDTGELFF.

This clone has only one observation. CDR3 coding DNA: TGTGCCAGTGGGGTGGGGAATTCACCCCTCCACTTT. Amino acids: CASGVGNSPLHF. V and J are TRBV19 and TRBJ1-6; no firm D call. The germline gives CDR1 LNHDA, CDR2 SQIVND (reference sequence). V lost 8 bases to trimming and J lost 7 bases, with 9 bases between them. This CDR3 has 12 residues. The full variable domain, in which reference TRBV19 and TRBJ1-6 provide the parts outside the CDR3, is DGGITQSPKYLFRKEGQNVTLSCEQNLNHDAMYWYRQDPGQGLRLIYYSQIVNDFQKGDIAEGYSVSREKKESFPLTVTSAQKNPTAFYLCASGVGNSPLHFGNGTRLTVT.

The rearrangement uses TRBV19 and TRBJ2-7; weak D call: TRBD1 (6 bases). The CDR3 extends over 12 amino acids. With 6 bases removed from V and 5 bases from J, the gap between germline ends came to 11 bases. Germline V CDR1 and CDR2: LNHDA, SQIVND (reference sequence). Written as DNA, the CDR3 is TGTGCCAGTAGCACAGGGTACCACGAGCAGTACTTC. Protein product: CASSTGYHEQYF. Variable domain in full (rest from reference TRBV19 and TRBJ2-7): DGGITQSPKYLFRKEGQNVTLSCEQNLNHDAMYWYRQDPGQGLRLIYYSQIVNDFQKGDIAEGYSVSREKKESFPLTVTSAQKNPTAFYLCASSTGYHEQYFGPGTRLTVT.

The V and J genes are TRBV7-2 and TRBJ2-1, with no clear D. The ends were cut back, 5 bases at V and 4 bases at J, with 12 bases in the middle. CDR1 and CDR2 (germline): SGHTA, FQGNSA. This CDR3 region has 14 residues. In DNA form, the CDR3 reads TGTGCCAGCAGCCGACCGGGTTCTTACAATGAGCAGTTCTTC. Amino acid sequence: CASSRPGSYNEQFF.

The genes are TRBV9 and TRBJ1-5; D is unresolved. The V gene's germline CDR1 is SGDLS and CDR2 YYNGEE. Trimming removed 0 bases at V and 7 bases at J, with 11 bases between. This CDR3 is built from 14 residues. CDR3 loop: CASSVGQQNQPQHF. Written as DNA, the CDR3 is TGTGCCAGCAGCGTAGGACAACAAAACCAGCCCCAGCATTTT.

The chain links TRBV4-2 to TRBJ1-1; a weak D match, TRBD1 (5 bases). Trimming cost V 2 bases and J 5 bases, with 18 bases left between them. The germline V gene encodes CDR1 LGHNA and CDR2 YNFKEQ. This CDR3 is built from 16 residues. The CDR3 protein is CASSQIQSGRGTEAFF. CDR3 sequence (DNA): TGTGCCAGCAGCCAAATCCAGTCAGGGCGAGGAACTGAAGCTTTCTTT.

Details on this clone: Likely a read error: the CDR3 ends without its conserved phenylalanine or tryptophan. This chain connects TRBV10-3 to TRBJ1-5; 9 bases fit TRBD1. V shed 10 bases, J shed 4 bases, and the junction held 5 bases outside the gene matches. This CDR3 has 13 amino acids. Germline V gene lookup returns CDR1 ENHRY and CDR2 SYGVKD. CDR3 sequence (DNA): TGTGCCAACGAGGACAGGGGTAATCAGCCCCAGCATTCT. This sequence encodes CANEDRGNQPQHS.

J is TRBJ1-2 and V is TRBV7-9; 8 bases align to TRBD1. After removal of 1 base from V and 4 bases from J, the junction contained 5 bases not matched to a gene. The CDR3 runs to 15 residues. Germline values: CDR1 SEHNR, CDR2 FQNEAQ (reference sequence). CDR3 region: CASSLEGRGLYGYTF. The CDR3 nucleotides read TGTGCCAGCAGCTTAGAAGGCAGGGGGCTCTATGGCTACACCTTC.

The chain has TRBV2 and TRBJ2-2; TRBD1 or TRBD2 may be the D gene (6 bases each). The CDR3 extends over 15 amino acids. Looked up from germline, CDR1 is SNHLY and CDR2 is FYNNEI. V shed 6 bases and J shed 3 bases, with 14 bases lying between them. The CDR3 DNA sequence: TGTGCCAGCAGCAGTGGGGGGCCGTACACCGGGGAGCTGTTTTTT. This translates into CASSSGGPYTGELFF.

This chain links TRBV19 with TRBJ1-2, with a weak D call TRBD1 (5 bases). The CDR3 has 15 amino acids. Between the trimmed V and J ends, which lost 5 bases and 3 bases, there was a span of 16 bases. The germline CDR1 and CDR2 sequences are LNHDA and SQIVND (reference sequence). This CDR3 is CASSPPGARDYGYTF. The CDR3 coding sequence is TGTGCCAGTAGTCCCCCCGGGGCGAGGGACTATGGCTACACCTTC.